This T cell receptor beta chain comes out of a study of human T cells and chemical hapten exposure. General study findings and limits: No shift was seen in TCRs above 1 in 1000 frequency with DPC sensitization.

A word on this clonotype: Its antigen is unknown.

It was from unfractionated whole blood that total RNA was extracted. Individual cDNA molecules had unique molecular identifiers attached to them by the library. TCRdb re-derived calls from the 5' RACE reads in MiXCR, one entry per CDR3 protein. The sample holds about 81,000 distinct CDR3 sequences, about 15% seen once. This CDR3 contains 16 residues. The germline V gene has CDR1 SGHRS and CDR2 YFSETQ. V was clipped by 0 bases and J by 0 bases, with 10 bases between them. The source is a female donor in good health. This chain links TRBV5-1 with TRBJ1-3; D unclear. The CDR3 loop reads CASSLETGNSGNTIYF. The DNA of the CDR3 is TGCGCCAGCAGCTTGGAGACGGGAAACTCTGGAAACACCATATATTTT.